Presented here are 31 T cell receptor beta chains from one specimen sequenced in a study of T cells in Graves' hyperthyroidism and ophthalmopathy. The TCR beta CDR3 regions underwent amplification using RNA transcripts as the source. During a first-round RT-PCR of the TCR CDR3, the HTBI primer set was used. TCRdb re-derived calls from the multiplex PCR reads in MiXCR, one entry per CDR3 protein. The sample contains hundreds of thousands of distinct CDR3 sequences, over 40% of which appear only once. Sequencing was carried out using peripheral blood or thyroid tissue (not recorded which). Receptor source: an adult man with Graves' disease, either hyperthyroidism or ophthalmopathy (not recorded which).

This clonotype has just a few counts. The genes are TRBV29-1 and TRBJ1-4; D gene uncertain. The CDR3 is made up of 13 amino acids. Germline CDR1 is SQVTM and CDR2 is ANQGSEA. V shed 3 bases and J shed 2 bases, with 7 bases lying between them. CDR3 protein: CSVDPGTNEKLFF. CDR3 in DNA: TGCAGCGTTGACCCCGGCACTAATGAAAAACTGTTTTTT.

V usage is TRBV12-3 or TRBV12-4 and J usage is TRBJ2-5, with D possibly TRBD2 on 6 matching bases. The CDR3 sequence is 16 residues long. The V and J ends lost 5 bases and 4 bases respectively, with 20 bases between them. Written as DNA, the CDR3 is TGTGCCAGCAGTGCCGCCGGGGGATACCCTCGAGAGACCCAGTACTTC. It yields the protein CASSAAGGYPRETQYF.

In regard to this clonotype: Germline is not matched at one junction end, which may reflect a read error. The J gene is TRBJ1-1, the V gene TRBV11-3, with a tentative D call TRBD1 (6 bases). The CDR3 spans 15 residues. Germline CDR1 reads SGHNT; CDR2 reads YENEEA. CDR3 loop: CASSPIPTGNTEAFF. The CDR3 DNA is TGCGCCAGCAGCCCAATTCCGACAGGAAACACTGAAGCTTTCTTT.

The chain employs TRBV2 and TRBJ1-2, with TRBD1 identical over 9 bases. The junction had 18 bases not matched to a gene; V was cut back by 6 bases and J by 7 bases. In germline, CDR1 is SNHLY, CDR2 FYNNEI. The CDR3 is 17 amino acids. The DNA for the CDR3 is TGTGCCAGCAGCTTGGCCCTGGGGACAGGGAAGTCGGGTGGCTACACCTTC. Translating gives CASSLALGTGKSGGYTF.

This chain's CDR3 is CSVWTGNQPQHF. The CDR3 DNA is TGCAGCGTTTGGACAGGTAATCAGCCCCAGCATTTT. This rearrangement joins TRBV29-1 to TRBJ1-5, with TRBD1 matching 7 bases. J lost 4 bases, V lost 5 bases, and 2 bases had no gene match. Germline V gives CDR1 SQVTM, CDR2 ANQGSEA. The CDR3 contains 12 residues.

This clonotype was recorded a few times. The J gene is TRBJ1-6, the V gene TRBV10-3; 8 positions match TRBD1. Germline CDR1 is ENHRY and CDR2 is SYGVKD. The J segment lost 5 bases and the V segment lost 0 bases, leaving 0 bases of the junction unmatched. The CDR3 contains 15 residues. The CDR3 DNA follows: TGTGCCATCAGTGAGTCGGGACAGGATAATTCACCCCTCCACTTT. Its protein product is CAISESGQDNSPLHF.

CDR3 bases: TGTGCCAGCAGCCAGCTTGACAGGGAAGAGACCCAGTACTTC. Translating it yields CASSQLDREETQYF. The chain couples TRBV7-2 to TRBJ2-5; 7 bases line up with TRBD1. This CDR3 contains 14 residues. The germline gives CDR1 SGHTA, CDR2 FQGNSA. V was pared by 5 bases and J by 3 bases, with 6 bases of the junction left unmatched.

At least ten counts were recorded for this clonotype. J is TRBJ2-7 and V is TRBV20-1; 7 bases are shared with TRBD1. In germline, CDR1 is DFQATT, CDR2 SNEGSKA (reference sequence). The junction had 2 bases not matched to a gene; V was cut back by 5 bases and J by 1 base. CDR3 length: 12 amino acids. The CDR3 loop reads CSAYRGSYEQYF. In DNA, the CDR3 is TGCAGTGCTTACAGGGGATCCTACGAGCAGTACTTC.

This clonotype has more than one count but fewer than ten. The chain couples TRBV5-1 to TRBJ2-7; 8 nucleotides line up with TRBD2. This CDR3 spans 15 amino acids. CDR1 is SGHRS, CDR2 YFSETQ, per germline. V was pared by 3 bases and J by 1 base, with 6 bases of the junction left unmatched. In DNA, the CDR3 is TGCGCCAGCAGCTCATCTAGCGGGTCATCCTACGAGCAGTACTTC. Residues: CASSSSSGSSYEQYF.

This clonotype showed up many times. This rearrangement joins TRBV7-8 to TRBJ2-5, with 9 bases that match TRBD2. V lost 5 bases to trimming and J lost 4 bases; unmatched junction nucleotides: 5. The CDR3 has 14 amino acids. The germline V gene has CDR1 SGHVS and CDR2 FQNEAQ. The CDR3 DNA follows: TGTGCCAGCAGCGTTAGCGGGAGCGGAGAGACCCAGTACTTC. Residues: CASSVSGSGETQYF.

This clonotype showed up many times. This rearrangement joins TRBV7-3 to TRBJ1-1; D is unresolved. This CDR3 has 13 residues. The germline gives CDR1 SGHTA, CDR2 FQGTGA. Trimming took off 3 bases at V and 1 base at J, with 6 bases between the two ends. The CDR3 DNA follows: TGTGCCAGCAGCTTCAAGGAGAACACTGAAGCTTTCTTT. Amino acids: CASSFKENTEAFF. The full variable domain, in which reference TRBV7-3 and TRBJ1-1 provide the parts outside the CDR3, is GAGVSQTPSNKVTEKGKYVELRCDPISGHTALYWYRQSLGQGPEFLIYFQGTGAADDSGLPNDRFFAVRPEGSVSTLKIQRTERGDSAVYLCASSFKENTEAFFGQGTRLTVV.

The chain joins TRBV2 to TRBJ1-1, with D possibly TRBD1 on 6 matching bases. V lost 10 bases and J lost 1, with 10 bases in between. Germline CDR1 is SNHLY and CDR2 is FYNNEI. The CDR3 loop spans 12 amino acids. The CDR3 region has the DNA TGTGCCATCGCGGGACAGAACACTGAAGCTTTCTTT. Protein product: CAIAGQNTEAFF.

DNA for the CDR3: TGTGCCAGCTCACCACTGCCGGGAATGAATCAGCCCCAGCATTTT. Translation gives CASSPLPGMNQPQHF. The chain has TRBV6-1 and TRBJ1-5; D not certain. The CDR3 is 15 amino acids. The germline CDR1 and CDR2 sequences are MNHNS and SASEGT. V gave up 8 bases and J gave up 4 bases, with 18 bases separating them.

This clonotype was seen a few times. The V call is TRBV6-5, the J call TRBJ2-7; 9 bases fit TRBD2. CDR3 length: 14 residues. Germline values: CDR1 MNHEY, CDR2 SVGAGI. Unmatched junction bases numbered 4, after V lost 2 bases and J lost 5 bases. CDR3 region: CASSYISSGDEQYF. The CDR3, as DNA: TGTGCCAGCAGTTACATTTCTAGCGGGGACGAGCAGTACTTC.

This clonotype has a handful of counts. The chain links TRBV20-1 to TRBJ1-1; 7 nucleotides align to TRBD1. Unmatched junction bases numbered 8, after V lost 6 bases and J lost 1 base. In germline, CDR1 is DFQATT, CDR2 SNEGSKA (reference sequence). The CDR3 has 14 amino acids. Here the CDR3 reads CSAHEGAANTEAFF. The CDR3 DNA sequence: TGCAGTGCCCATGAGGGGGCGGCGAACACTGAAGCTTTCTTT.

A few counts support this clonotype. The chain links TRBV20-1 to TRBJ1-6, with 10 bases fitting TRBD1. This CDR3 has 17 residues. Germline V CDR1 and CDR2: DFQATT, SNEGSKA (reference sequence). V gave up 0 bases and J gave up 9 bases; unmatched junction bases: 11. The CDR3 loop reads CSARDRRTGTGVSPLHF. Here the CDR3 DNA reads TGCAGTGCTAGAGATAGGAGAACCGGGACAGGGGTTTCACCCCTCCACTTT.

The chain's CDR3 is CASSWGGTGSPLHF. DNA for the CDR3: TGTGCCAGCAGCTGGGGGGGTACCGGTTCACCCCTCCACTTT. The rearrangement uses TRBV6-5 and TRBJ1-6; D perhaps matches TRBD1 (5 bases). Germline-derived CDR1 and CDR2 are MNHEY and SVGAGI. The CDR3 runs to 14 residues. V dropped 6 bases and J dropped 9 bases, with 15 bases sitting between them.

The CDR3 DNA reads as TGTGCCAGCAGTTACGACTATGGCTACACCTTC. Protein sequence: CASSYDYGYTF. This chain connects TRBV6-5 to TRBJ1-2; D gene unclear. The CDR3 totals 11 residues. V shed 2 bases and J shed 3 bases, with 1 base lying between them. Per germline, CDR1 MNHEY and CDR2 SVGAGI.

Ten or more counts support this clonotype. The chain links TRBV20-1 to TRBJ1-5; 8 bases map to TRBD1. Germline V gives CDR1 DFQATT, CDR2 SNEGSKA (reference sequence). V lost 1 base, J lost 5 bases, and 1 base stayed unmatched. The CDR3 has 13 residues. The chain's CDR3 is CSARGTGYQPQHF. CDR3 coding DNA: TGCAGTGCTAGAGGGACAGGGTATCAGCCCCAGCATTTT.

This clonotype was seen only a few times. The chain combines TRBV7-2 with TRBJ1-5; tentative D call: TRBD1 (5 bases). Germline CDR1 is SGHTA and CDR2 is FQGNSA. Trimming removed 5 bases from V and 3 bases from J, with 20 bases in between. The CDR3 spans 17 residues. The CDR3 DNA reads as TGTGCCAGCAGCCGAGGAGGGGCCCACGTCCTCAATCAGCCCCAGCATTTT. It codes for CASSRGGAHVLNQPQHF.

With respect to this clonotype: Being one base from a much bigger clone, this may be a read error. The chain links TRBV10-3 to TRBJ2-6, with unresolved D. The germline gives CDR1 ENHRY, CDR2 SYGVKD. The CDR3 length is 13 residues. Trimming stripped 7 bases from V and 2 bases from J, with 6 bases between. The CDR3 region is CAINNAGANVLTF. CDR3 sequence (DNA): TGTGCCATCAACAACGCTGGGGCCAACGTCCTGACTTTC.

In this sample, this clonotype turned up a few times. The chain recombines TRBV20-1 with TRBJ1-1; 7 nucleotides line up with TRBD1. The junction had 9 bases not matched to a gene; V was cut back by 0 bases and J by 5 bases. The CDR3 runs to 15 residues. CDR1 is DFQATT, CDR2 SNEGSKA, per germline (reference sequence). The CDR3 protein is CSAREGGGAKTEAFF. In nucleotides, the CDR3 is TGCAGTGCTAGAGAGGGAGGGGGCGCTAAGACTGAAGCTTTCTTT.

V usage is TRBV20-1 and J usage is TRBJ2-3; 8 nucleotides agree with TRBD2. Germline lookup yields CDR1 DFQATT and CDR2 SNEGSKA (reference sequence). With V trimmed by 5 bases and J by 1 base, 5 bases remained unmatched. The CDR3 contains 14 residues. The CDR3 DNA is TGCAGTGCTCACAATAGCGGGGGCACAGATACGCAGTATTTT. It specifies CSAHNSGGTDTQYF.

This clonotype was counted once. The chain has TRBV7-2 and TRBJ2-2; 8 bases match TRBD2. The CDR3 has 15 amino acids. Trimming cost V 3 bases and J 5 bases; bases outside gene matches: 5. Per germline, CDR1 SGHTA and CDR2 FQGNSA. CDR3 sequence: CASSLSGRSTGELFF. As DNA, the CDR3 is TGTGCCAGCAGCTTGAGCGGGAGAAGTACCGGGGAGCTGTTTTTT.

The chain employs TRBV15 and TRBJ1-1; TRBD1 is a possible D gene (5 bases). Germline-derived CDR1 and CDR2 are LNHNV and YYDKDF (reference sequence). The V gene lost 3 bases and the J gene lost 6 bases, with 20 bases spanning the gap. This CDR3 is 16 amino acids long. CDR3 sequence: CATSSLPGSIVAEAFF. CDR3 sequence (DNA): TGTGCCACCAGCAGCTTACCAGGGTCAATCGTCGCTGAAGCTTTCTTT.

Notes on this clonotype: Since the CDR3 does not end with the conserved phenylalanine or tryptophan, this likely comes from a read error. V and J are TRBV6-6 and TRBJ2-7, with D possibly TRBD1 on 5 matching bases. The germline gives CDR1 MNHNY, CDR2 SVGAGI (reference sequence). V dropped 4 bases and J dropped 5 bases, with 12 bases sitting between them. This CDR3 is built from 13 residues. CDR3 region: CASSSAGPNEQYL. In DNA, the CDR3 is TGTGCCAGCAGTTCGGCAGGGCCTAACGAGCAGTACCTC.

This clonotype was seen only a few times. The V gene is TRBV7-9, the J gene TRBJ1-1, with D uncertain. Between the trimmed V and J ends, which lost 1 base and 8 bases, there was a span of 11 bases. The CDR3 totals 13 residues. The germline V gene has CDR1 SEHNR and CDR2 FQNEAQ (reference sequence). Here the CDR3 DNA reads TGTGCCAGCAGCTTAGGTCCCAATCCCGAAGCTTTCTTT. Translating it yields CASSLGPNPEAFF.

The rearrangement joins TRBV6-6 to TRBJ2-5; maybe TRBD1 (6 bases). The CDR3 runs 14 residues. Germline loops: CDR1 MNHNY, CDR2 SVGAGI (reference sequence). The ends were cut back, 0 bases at V and 5 bases at J, with 10 bases in the middle. The CDR3 nucleotides read TGTGCCAGCAGTTACTCGACAGGTTCTGAGACCCAGTACTTC. This sequence encodes CASSYSTGSETQYF.

The genes are TRBV20-1 and TRBJ2-7; no clear D. V shed 3 bases and J shed 7 bases, with 16 bases lying between them. Germline CDR1 and CDR2: DFQATT and SNEGSKA (reference sequence). The CDR3 totals 13 residues. Here the CDR3 reads CSASQTDAYEQYF. For the CDR3, the DNA is TGCAGTGCTAGCCAAACAGATGCTTATGAGCAGTACTTC.

A few counts support this clonotype. V and J are TRBV7-8 and TRBJ1-2; no definite D call. Germline values: CDR1 SGHVS, CDR2 FQNEAQ. The CDR3 runs to 12 residues. V lost 4 bases to trimming and J lost 5 bases, with 8 bases between them. The DNA of the CDR3 is TGTGCCAGCAGCTCCCCGGATTATGGCTACACCTTC. Amino acids: CASSSPDYGYTF.

V gene TRBV20-1 combines with J gene TRBJ2-5; 13 bases agree with TRBD2. Per the germline V gene, CDR1 is DFQATT and CDR2 is SNEGSKA (reference sequence). The CDR3 loop spans 13 amino acids. Trimming cost V 5 bases and J 7 bases; bases outside gene matches: 4. CDR3 in amino acids: CSAAGLAGRTQYF. The CDR3, as DNA: TGCAGTGCTGCGGGACTAGCGGGGAGGACCCAGTACTTC.